The rows below give T cell receptor beta chains drawn from one sample of a study of blood T cell repertoires in COVID-19. The protocol was immunoSEQ multiplex PCR, while the TCRdb copy is restricted to in-frame clones and leaves out a portion. The data hold 95,000 to 150,000 clones, with more than 70% observed a single time. Sequenced: peripheral blood. Receptors were obtained from an elderly man with active or convalescent COVID-19. CDR3s include the opening cysteine and the closing phenylalanine or tryptophan. The D gene is left open where the match is weak. The size of a clone is reported for some rows only, either as once, few or many, or as a class for expanded clones.

V,J,size,D,CDR3,DNA
TRBV5-1,TRBJ1-1,-,TRBD1,CASSETGQGMNTEAFF,TGCGCCAGCAGCGAAACCGGACAGGGCATGAACACTGAAGCTTTCTTT
TRBV6-6,TRBJ1-1,few,-,CASSYSETLTEAFF,TGTGCCAGCAGTTACTCCGAGACACTCACTGAAGCTTTCTTT
TRBV5-1,TRBJ2-6,once,TRBD2,CASSPAGDSRSGANVLTF,TGCGCCAGCAGCCCCGCGGGGGACTCACGCTCTGGGGCCAACGTCCTGACTTTC
TRBV2,TRBJ2-1,-,TRBD2,CATRAGGPLNEQFF,TGTGCCACCCGAGCGGGGGGGCCGCTCAATGAGCAGTTCTTC
TRBV10-3,TRBJ1-2,-,TRBD1,CAISDRDRGSYGYTF,TGTGCCATCAGTGATAGGGACAGGGGAAGCTATGGCTACACCTTC
TRBV28,TRBJ1-2,-,TRBD1,CASSAGGFYGYTF,TGTGCCAGCAGTGCAGGGGGATTCTATGGCTACACCTTC
TRBV5-1,TRBJ2-3,-,TRBD2,CASSLGLAGGYTDTQYF,TGCGCCAGCAGCTTGGGTCTAGCGGGGGGATACACAGATACGCAGTATTTT
TRBV19,TRBJ2-6,-,-,CASRTTGLSSGANVLTF,TGTGCCAGTAGAACCACAGGGCTCTCCTCTGGGGCCAACGTCCTGACTTTC
TRBV30,TRBJ1-5,few,TRBD1,CAWSLQGPQPQHF,TGTGCCTGGAGCCTACAGGGGCCTCAGCCCCAGCATTTT
TRBV24-1,TRBJ2-2,-,-,CATSGVGGTGELFF,TGTGCCACCAGTGGTGTCGGAGGGACCGGGGAGCTGTTTTTT
TRBV27,TRBJ1-1,few,-,CASSLTNRMNTEAFF,TGTGCCAGCAGTCTTACTAACAGGATGAACACTGAAGCTTTCTTT
TRBV5-1,TRBJ2-1,-,TRBD2,CASRGTSGASSYNEQFF,TGCGCCAGCAGGGGGACTAGCGGGGCCAGCTCCTACAATGAGCAGTTCTTC
TRBV15,TRBJ2-6,-,-,CATSRGTAGANVLTF,TGTGCCACCAGCAGAGGGACAGCTGGGGCCAACGTCCTGACTTTC
TRBV6-2/TRBV6-3,TRBJ2-7,-,TRBD1,CASSTRRQGSYEQYF,TGTGCCAGCAGTACCCGAAGACAGGGCTCCTACGAGCAGTACTTC
TRBV7-2,TRBJ1-3,-,TRBD1,CASSSNTGGGNTIYF,TGTGCCAGCAGCTCTAACACAGGGGGCGGAAACACCATATATTTT
TRBV7-6,TRBJ2-1,-,TRBD2,CASSPMAGGSYNEQFF,TGTGCCAGCAGCCCAATGGCGGGGGGGTCCTACAATGAGCAGTTCTTC
TRBV9,TRBJ1-4,-,-,CASSAEGINEKLFF,TGTGCCAGCAGCGCGGAGGGGATAAATGAAAAACTGTTTTTT
TRBV5-1,TRBJ2-7,once,-,CASSPGGWTGSYEQYF,TGCGCCAGCAGCCCGGGGGGTTGGACAGGGTCCTACGAGCAGTACTTC
TRBV24-1,TRBJ2-3,once,TRBD2,CAASGSSGGASDTQYF,TGTGCCGCCAGTGGATCTAGCGGGGGGGCATCAGATACGCAGTATTTT
TRBV5-8,TRBJ1-6,-,-,CASSPRSGSYNSPLHF,TGTGCCAGCAGCCCAAGGTCAGGCTCCTATAATTCACCCCTCCACTTT
TRBV5-6,TRBJ2-3,-,-,CASSQGVSTQYF,TGTGCTAGCAGCCAAGGGGTCTCTACGCAGTATTTT
TRBV2,TRBJ2-3,-,-,CASREVVLDTQYF,TGTGCCAGCAGGGAGGTGGTGTTAGATACGCAGTATTTT
TRBV19,TRBJ1-1,-,TRBD1,CASRTGGEAFF,TGTGCCAGTAGAACAGGGGGCGAAGCTTTCTTT
TRBV6-5,TRBJ2-4,-,-,CASSSPAIQYF,TGTGCCAGCAGTTCCCCCGCGATTCAGTACTTC
TRBV6-5,TRBJ2-5,-,-,CASSPRVGSVGTQYF,TGTGCCAGCAGTCCTCGAGTCGGGTCGGTGGGGACCCAGTACTTC
TRBV19,TRBJ1-1,-,TRBD1,CASTQGGTNTEAFF,TGTGCCAGTACTCAGGGGGGAACGAACACTGAAGCTTTCTTT
TRBV30,TRBJ1-6,-,-,CAWSVRASSYNSPLHF,TGTGCCTGGAGTGTACGTGCGAGCTCCTATAATTCACCCCTCCACTTT
TRBV7-2,TRBJ2-1,-,TRBD1,CADRVYNEQFF,TGTGCCGACAGGGTCTACAATGAGCAGTTCTTC
TRBV9,TRBJ2-7,-,TRBD2,CASSGVEAGVYEQYF,TGTGCCAGCAGCGGGGTTGAGGCGGGGGTTTACGAGCAGTACTTC
TRBV11-3,TRBJ2-7,-,-,CASSWRSGYEQYF,TGTGCCAGCAGCTGGCGGTCTGGTTACGAGCAGTACTTC
TRBV18,TRBJ2-1,once,TRBD2,CASSSSGGLYNEQFF,TGTGCCAGCTCATCTAGCGGGGGGCTATACAATGAGCAGTTCTTC
TRBV7-9,TRBJ1-1,-,-,CASSREVEAEAFF,TGTGCCAGCAGCCGGGAGGTGGAGGCTGAAGCTTTCTTT
TRBV28,TRBJ1-2,few,TRBD1,CASSVQGANYGYTF,TGTGCCAGCAGTGTACAGGGGGCTAACTATGGCTACACCTTC
TRBV6-1,TRBJ1-5,-,-,CASSEQDRTYANQPQHF,TGTGCCAGCAGTGAACAAGACAGGACCTATGCCAATCAGCCCCAGCATTTT
TRBV18,TRBJ1-1,-,TRBD1,CASSPGQGGLAFF,TGTGCCAGCTCACCTGGACAGGGTGGATTGGCTTTCTTT
TRBV6-6,TRBJ1-2,-,-,CASSYPSDYGYTF,TGTGCCAGCAGTTACCCCTCGGACTATGGCTACACCTTC
TRBV2,TRBJ1-1,-,-,CASSEHSGNTEAFF,TGTGCCAGCAGTGAACACAGCGGAAATACTGAAGCTTTCTTT
TRBV7-2,TRBJ2-2,once,-,CASSLVSPTRELFF,TGTGCCAGCAGCTTAGTATCCCCTACCAGGGAGCTGTTTTTT
TRBV6-5,TRBJ2-2,-,-,CASKKGTGELFF,TGTGCCAGCAAGAAGGGGACCGGGGAGCTGTTTTTT
TRBV7-2,TRBJ1-3,-,-,CASSLFSGNTIYF,TGTGCCAGCAGCCTGTTCTCTGGAAACACCATATATTTT
TRBV27,TRBJ2-1,-,TRBD2,CASSFLAGAGDEQFF,TGTGCCAGCAGTTTCCTAGCGGGGGCGGGGGATGAGCAGTTCTTC
TRBV6-5,TRBJ2-3,-,TRBD1,CASSYPGGLSTDTQYF,TGTGCCAGCAGTTACCCAGGGGGTTTGAGCACAGATACGCAGTATTTT
TRBV9,TRBJ1-2,-,-,CASSPTGSNYGYTF,TGTGCCAGCAGCCCAACAGGGTCGAACTATGGCTACACCTTC
TRBV7-2,TRBJ1-2,-,-,CASSFPGVIYGYTF,TGTGCCAGCAGTTTTCCAGGGGTTATCTATGGCTACACCTTC
TRBV7-2,TRBJ2-4,-,TRBD2,CASSPWEGAKNIQYF,TGTGCCAGCAGCCCGTGGGAGGGAGCCAAAAACATTCAGTACTTC
TRBV3-1/TRBV3-2,TRBJ1-1,-,-,CASSHRNTEAFF,TGTGCCAGCAGCCATAGGAACACTGAAGCTTTCTTT
TRBV5-8,TRBJ1-1,-,TRBD1,CASSLDVGQTLQAFF,TGTGCCAGCAGCTTGGACGTGGGACAGACTCTGCAAGCTTTCTTT
TRBV9,TRBJ2-1,-,TRBD1,CASSTGTGWNEQFF,TGTGCCAGCAGCACCGGGACAGGTTGGAATGAGCAGTTCTTC
TRBV19,TRBJ2-5,-,-,CASSITTQETQYF,TGTGCCAGTAGTATCACTACCCAAGAGACCCAGTACTTC
TRBV7-9,TRBJ1-4,-,-,CASSFFRTSTNEKLFF,TGTGCCAGCAGCTTCTTTAGGACATCAACTAATGAAAAACTGTTTTTT
TRBV25-1,TRBJ1-1,-,-,CASGGELNTEAFF,TGTGCCAGTGGGGGGGAATTGAACACTGAAGCTTTCTTT
TRBV7-9,TRBJ1-1,-,-,CASSVTDRLNTEAFF,TGTGCCAGCAGCGTAACGGACAGATTGAACACTGAAGCTTTCTTT
TRBV4-1,TRBJ2-7,-,TRBD1,CASSQDPRQGLTYEQYF,TGCGCCAGCAGCCAAGATCCACGACAGGGTTTAACCTACGAGCAGTACTTC
TRBV10-2,TRBJ1-5,-,-,CASSETRNQPQHF,TGCGCCAGCAGTGAGACCAGAAATCAGCCCCAGCATTTT
TRBV28,TRBJ2-3,-,TRBD2,CATDGGGVGTDTQYF,TGTGCCACCGACGGCGGGGGGGTTGGCACAGATACGCAGTATTTT
TRBV7-3,TRBJ2-3,-,TRBD2,CASSPGTSGGKDTQYF,TGTGCCAGCAGCCCCGGGACTAGCGGGGGGAAGGATACGCAGTATTTT
TRBV24-1,TRBJ2-5,-,TRBD1,CATSDRDSQETQYF,TGTGCCACCAGTGACCGGGACAGCCAAGAGACCCAGTACTTC
TRBV27,TRBJ1-5,-,TRBD1,CASSSGQGKQPQHF,TGTGCCAGCAGTTCGGGACAGGGTAAACAGCCCCAGCATTTT
TRBV7-2,TRBJ1-2,-,-,CASSLGVAGLYGYTF,TGTGCCAGCAGCTTAGGGGTTGCAGGGCTCTATGGCTACACCTTC
TRBV2,TRBJ1-5,-,TRBD1,CASSLDRAGNQPQHF,TGTGCCAGCAGTCTGGACAGGGCTGGGAATCAGCCCCAGCATTTT